This T cell receptor (beta chain) was documented in a study of T cell responses to AZD1222 COVID-19 vaccine. Germline V gives CDR1 SGHTA, CDR2 FQGTGA. J gave up 6 bases and V 5 bases, and 8 bases lay outside the gene matches. The CDR3 spans 14 residues. Sequencing was performed with immunoSEQ multiplex PCR; in TCRdb, only in-frame clones are kept and a portion is missing. The data hold over 150,000 clones, with around 92% observed a single time. Regarding the study as a whole: White British donors predominated, females outnumbered males, and clonal diversity was possibly underestimated. The span of vaccine-associated CD4 TCRs extended across spike, with dominance at 160-218 and 743-854.

This clone appeared a single time. Its specificity is unknown. The chain employs TRBV7-3 and TRBJ2-5, with 8 bases identical to TRBD1. This TCR derives from an adult in good health. Specimen: peripheral blood, collected on day 0 of MenACWY control vaccination. CDR3 region: CASSRDRTTQTQYF. CDR3 nucleotide sequence: TGTGCCAGCAGCCGGGACAGGACGACGCAGACCCAGTACTTC.